The 9 T cell receptor beta chains below were found in one sample sequenced in a study of CD8 T cells in Susac syndrome. Reverse transcription of roughly 0.45 to 1 ug RNA was carried out with random hexamers. TCRdb fed the immunoSEQ multiplex PCR reads into MiXCR, producing one record per CDR3 protein. The table records under 200,000 distinct CDR3 sequences, 90% to 95% of them present only once. Sequenced sample: CD4+ T cells from PBMCs. The source of these receptors is a human donor with Susac syndrome.

The chain combines TRBV4-2 with TRBJ2-1; 7 nucleotides match TRBD2. CDR3 length equals 17 residues. Unmatched junction bases numbered 12, after V lost 0 bases and J lost 7 bases. Germline V gives CDR1 LGHNA, CDR2 YNFKEQ. The chain's CDR3 is CASSQEWGGERSNEQFF. The CDR3, as DNA: TGTGCCAGCAGCCAAGAATGGGGAGGGGAACGGTCGAATGAGCAGTTCTTC.

The chain carries TRBV27 and TRBJ1-3; D is uncertain. This CDR3 spans 12 amino acids. Trimming took off 4 bases at V and 4 bases at J, with 5 bases between the two ends. CDR1 is MNHEY, CDR2 SMNVEV, per germline (reference sequence). The CDR3 region is CASSSGGNTIYF. The DNA of the CDR3 is TGTGCCAGCAGTTCCGGGGGAAACACCATATATTTT.

The chain is built from TRBV2 and TRBJ1-2; D gene uncertain. CDR3 length: 12 residues. Between the trimmed V and J ends, which lost 9 bases and 4 bases, there was a span of 12 bases. CDR1 is SNHLY, CDR2 FYNNEI, per germline. CDR3: CAREGRIYGYTF. In DNA form, the CDR3 reads TGTGCCAGGGAGGGCCGGATCTATGGCTACACCTTC.

The rearrangement links TRBV18 to TRBJ1-1; D remains ambiguous. The V and J ends lost 3 bases and 4 bases respectively, with 9 bases between them. The CDR3 contains 13 residues. Germline CDR1 is KGHSH and CDR2 is LQKENI. In nucleotides, the CDR3 is TGTGCCAGCTCACCGGTTGGGGTCACTGAAGCTTTCTTT. Its translation is CASSPVGVTEAFF.

The chain joins TRBV24-1 to TRBJ2-6; no clear D gene. Trimming shortened V by 4 bases and J by 0 bases, and 9 bases separated the two germline ends. Looked up from germline, CDR1 is KGHDR and CDR2 is SFDVKD. CDR3 length equals 16 residues. The CDR3, as DNA: TGTGCCACCAGTGAACATATCGACTCTGGGGCCAACGTCCTGACTTTC. It translates to CATSEHIDSGANVLTF.

This rearrangement joins TRBV19 to TRBJ1-6; no reliable D call. Germline CDR1 and CDR2: LNHDA and SQIVND (reference sequence). V was cut by 5 bases and J by 3 bases, with 23 bases left in between. This CDR3 contains 19 residues. The CDR3 region is CASSQPPKMSDFYNSPLHF. The DNA for the CDR3 is TGTGCCAGTAGTCAGCCCCCAAAGATGAGCGACTTCTATAATTCACCCCTCCACTTT.

This sequence joins TRBV5-1 and TRBJ2-1; TRBD2 matches 7 bases. Germline V gene lookup returns CDR1 SGHRS and CDR2 YFSETQ. V shed 4 bases and J 9 bases; nucleotides not matched to a gene: 7. The length of the CDR3 is 13 residues. The CDR3 DNA sequence: TGCGCCAGCAGCCCTGATGGGGAGGGTGAGCAGTTCTTC. Translation: CASSPDGEGEQFF.

This rearrangement joins TRBV5-1 to TRBJ2-7; D might be TRBD2 (7 bases). Trimming removed 4 bases at V and 2 bases at J, with 16 bases between. Germline V CDR1 and CDR2: SGHRS, YFSETQ. The CDR3 extends over 15 amino acids. CDR3 protein: CASSETQGRAYEQYF. In nucleotides, the CDR3 is TGCGCCAGCAGCGAAACGCAGGGGAGGGCCTACGAGCAGTACTTC.

V and J are TRBV2 and TRBJ1-2, with a weak D call TRBD1 (5 bases). The CDR3 extends over 16 amino acids. The germline V gene has CDR1 SNHLY and CDR2 FYNNEI. V was pared by 1 base and J by 0 bases, with 12 bases between. The CDR3 loop is CASSEVGRQPNYGYTF. In DNA, the CDR3 is TGTGCCAGCAGTGAAGTGGGGCGACAGCCTAACTATGGCTACACCTTC.